The 21 T cell receptor beta chains below all came from one sample that was sequenced in a study of shared clonotypes between healthy human individuals. Naive CD8 cells lacked CD45RO and underwent positive selection for CCR7, leaving out terminally differentiated effector memory CD45RA+ cells. This table comes from immunoSEQ multiplex PCR, and its TCRdb copy is limited to in-frame clones, with some not included. The sample has around 2,000,000 clones, about 95% seen once. Material for sequencing was naive CD8+ T cells sorted from blood. The receptors come from a man aged 18 to 29 in good health.

The gene calls are TRBV11-2 and TRBJ2-1; tentative D call: TRBD2 (6 bases). Germline V gene sequence: CDR1 SGHAT, CDR2 FQNNGV. This CDR3 spans 16 amino acids. V gave up 1 base and J gave up 0 bases, with 10 bases separating them. This chain's CDR3 is CASSLGLEYSYNEQFF. CDR3 nucleotide sequence: TGTGCCAGCAGCTTAGGACTAGAGTACTCCTACAATGAGCAGTTCTTC.

Regarding this clone: The sample has other DNA sequences that encode this CDR3 too. This sequence joins TRBV19 and TRBJ2-7; 9 positions agree with TRBD1. Germline V gives CDR1 LNHDA, CDR2 SQIVND (reference sequence). This CDR3 spans 13 amino acids. V shed 5 bases, J shed 4 bases, and the junction held 3 bases outside the gene matches. Written as DNA, the CDR3 is TGTGCCAGTAGTGCGACAGGGGGGTACGAGCAGTACTTC. Encoded protein: CASSATGGYEQYF.

The chain carries TRBV7-9 and TRBJ2-1; D unresolved. The V and J ends lost 3 bases and 3 bases respectively, with 6 bases between them. CDR1 and CDR2 from the germline V gene are SEHNR and FQNEAQ (reference sequence). The CDR3 spans 13 residues. The CDR3 sequence is CASSFQDYNEQFF. The CDR3 DNA follows: TGTGCCAGCAGCTTCCAGGACTACAATGAGCAGTTCTTC.

The chain combines TRBV7-2 with TRBJ2-2; no clear D. CDR1 SGHTA and CDR2 FQGNSA come from the germline V gene. V was shortened by 3 bases and J by 4 bases, with 9 bases between the two germline ends. This CDR3 has 14 residues. The CDR3 loop is CASSFHQVTGELFF. CDR3 in DNA: TGTGCCAGCAGCTTCCATCAGGTCACCGGGGAGCTGTTTTTT.

The chain joins TRBV30 to TRBJ2-6; D call uncertain. The CDR3 consists of 14 residues. Per germline, CDR1 GTSNPN and CDR2 SVGIG (reference sequence). Trimming removed 2 bases from V and 4 bases from J, with 9 bases in between. The CDR3 reads CAWSPLVGANVLTF. The CDR3 DNA is TGTGCCTGGAGTCCACTGGTGGGGGCCAACGTCCTGACTTTC.

This clone appeared once. This chain uses TRBV5-6 with TRBJ1-1; 10 nucleotides match TRBD1. The CDR3 is made up of 19 amino acids. CDR1 and CDR2 (germline): SGHDT, YYEEEE. V was pared by 0 bases and J by 3 bases, with 14 bases of the junction left unmatched. The CDR3 protein is CASSLGRTGGFIVDTEAFF. The CDR3 DNA reads TGTGCCAGCAGCTTGGGCCGGACAGGGGGTTTCATAGTGGACACTGAAGCTTTCTTT.

The J gene is TRBJ2-2, the V gene TRBV10-3, with D maybe TRBD1 (5 bases). V shed 10 bases and J shed 3 bases, with 12 bases lying between them. The CDR3 runs 13 residues. Germline assignment: CDR1 ENHRY and CDR2 SYGVKD. CDR3: CATGRADTGELFF. Here the CDR3 DNA reads TGTGCCACCGGCAGGGCGGACACCGGGGAGCTGTTTTTT.

V and J are TRBV5-4 and TRBJ2-7, with D perhaps TRBD1 or TRBD2 (5 bases each). The CDR3 is made up of 14 amino acids. Trimming left V 5 bases short and J 1 base short, with 13 bases between. CDR1 is SGHNT and CDR2 is YYREEE in the germline V gene (reference sequence). The CDR3 DNA reads as TGTGCCAGCAGGACCGGGACGGCGTCCTACGAGCAGTACTTC. Its protein product is CASRTGTASYEQYF.

The J gene is TRBJ2-7, the V gene TRBV27, with 8 nucleotides matching TRBD1. V gave up 6 bases and J gave up 2 bases; unmatched junction bases: 9. The CDR3 runs to 15 residues. Per the germline V gene, CDR1 is MNHEY and CDR2 is SMNVEV (reference sequence). CDR3 sequence reads: CASRPDRETPYEQYF. CDR3 sequence (DNA): TGTGCCAGCAGGCCGGACAGGGAGACCCCCTACGAGCAGTACTTC.

Concerning this clone: The sample contains more than one DNA sequence encoding this CDR3. The CDR3 DNA reads as TGTGCCAGCAGCTTGGGGTTTGAAGCTTTCTTT. It is translated as CASSLGFEAFF. The rearrangement links TRBV5-6 to TRBJ1-1; D uncertain. V was cut by 0 bases and J by 7 bases, with 4 bases left in between. Germline CDR1 and CDR2: SGHDT and YYEEEE. The CDR3 extends over 11 amino acids.

The rearrangement links TRBV7-9 to TRBJ2-1; TRBD1 matches 9 bases. This CDR3 is 15 amino acids long. J was trimmed by 7 bases and V by 3 bases; bases with no gene match: 7. Per the germline V gene, CDR1 is SEHNR and CDR2 is FQNEAQ (reference sequence). The CDR3 region has the DNA TGTGCCAGCAGCTTCCGGGACAGGGAAGGGAATGAGCAGTTCTTC. Protein product: CASSFRDREGNEQFF.

This chain links TRBV4-1 with TRBJ2-7, with 7 bases aligning to TRBD1. Germline assignment: CDR1 MGHRA and CDR2 YSYEKL. The CDR3 is 14 residues long. The junction had 6 bases not matched to a gene; V was cut back by 2 bases and J by 5 bases. The CDR3 sequence is CASSQQGVADEQYF. Here the CDR3 DNA reads TGCGCCAGCAGCCAACAGGGGGTCGCCGACGAGCAGTACTTC.

The table lists this clone with many counts. Other DNA sequences in this specimen translate into the identical CDR3. V is TRBV30 and J is TRBJ2-2; D may be TRBD2 (6 bases). The germline gives CDR1 GTSNPN, CDR2 SVGIG (reference sequence). CDR3 size: 11 residues. The CDR3 here is CAWGLTGELFF. The CDR3 DNA follows: TGTGCTTGGGGACTCACCGGGGAGCTGTTTTTT.

This clone was picked up one time. The chain uses TRBV7-9 and TRBJ2-7; D remains ambiguous. This CDR3 comprises 14 residues. V dropped 1 base and J dropped 5 bases, with 12 bases sitting between them. Germline CDR1 SEHNR, CDR2 FQNEAQ (reference sequence). CDR3 sequence (DNA): TGTGCCAGCAGCTTAGAACACCTCGGCCACGAGCAGTACTTC. This encodes CASSLEHLGHEQYF. The whole variable domain, remainder taken from reference TRBV7-9 and TRBJ2-7, is DTGVSQNPRHKITKRGQNVTFRCDPISEHNRLYWYRQTLGQGPEFLTYFQNEAQLEKSRLLSDRFSAERPKGSFSTLEIQRTEQGDSAMYLCASSLEHLGHEQYFGPGTRLTVT.

The genes are TRBV6-5 and TRBJ2-7; D is uncertain. This CDR3 has 15 residues. Germline loops: CDR1 MNHEY, CDR2 SVGAGI. V shed 0 bases and J shed 6 bases, with 15 bases lying between them. The CDR3 sequence: CASSYSLGSGSEQYF. CDR3 DNA sequence: TGTGCCAGCAGTTACTCCTTGGGATCGGGCTCCGAGCAGTACTTC.

The chain joins TRBV21-1 to TRBJ2-6; TRBD1 reflects the table's D call only, with no check against the DNA. TRBV21-1 is given as a pseudogene. CDR3 size: 18 residues. The CDR3 spells CASSKGDRARAGANVLTF. The CDR3 region has the DNA TGTGCCAGCAGCAAAGGGGACAGGGCTCGGGCTGGGGCCAACGTCCTGACTTTC.

This clone was seen only once. The rearrangement joins TRBV7-9 to TRBJ1-5; D gene uncertain. Per germline, CDR1 SEHNR and CDR2 FQNEAQ (reference sequence). V lost 4 bases, J lost 5 bases, and 15 bases lay in between. There are 15 residues in the CDR3. This chain's CDR3 is CASSSGVGGDQPQHF. The CDR3 DNA reads as TGTGCCAGCAGCTCTGGGGTAGGTGGGGATCAGCCCCAGCATTTT.

The V call is TRBV7-9, the J call TRBJ2-3, with D perhaps TRBD2 (6 bases). V dropped 2 bases and J dropped 0 bases, with 15 bases sitting between them. The germline gives CDR1 SEHNR, CDR2 FQNEAQ (reference sequence). The CDR3 runs 17 residues. The CDR3 DNA reads TGTGCCAGCAGCTTAACGGGTAGCGGAACTAGCACAGATACGCAGTATTTT. Translated, it gives CASSLTGSGTSTDTQYF.

The chain has TRBV6-5 and TRBJ2-1; D perhaps matches TRBD1 (6 bases). The CDR3 length is 12 residues. With 8 bases removed from V and 8 bases from J, the gap between germline ends came to 13 bases. Germline values: CDR1 MNHEY, CDR2 SVGAGI. DNA of the CDR3: TGTGCCAGCCGGAATGGGGGCGATGAGCAGTTCTTC. As protein: CASRNGGDEQFF.

The genes are TRBV2 and TRBJ2-5; D gene uncertain. There are 13 residues in the CDR3. V was shortened by 5 bases and J by 3 bases, with 10 bases between the two germline ends. CDR1 and CDR2 from the germline V gene are SNHLY and FYNNEI. CDR3 coding DNA: TGTGCCAGCAGTCAGGTGATTGAAGAGACCCAGTACTTC. It yields the protein CASSQVIEETQYF.

The CDR3 protein is CASSQVRHSYEQYF. The CDR3 region has the DNA TGCGCCAGCAGCCAAGTCAGGCACTCCTACGAGCAGTACTTC. This rearrangement joins TRBV4-1 to TRBJ2-7, with unresolved D. CDR1 and CDR2 (germline): MGHRA, YSYEKL. V shed 1 base and J shed 0 bases, with 7 bases lying between them. The CDR3 sequence is 14 residues long.